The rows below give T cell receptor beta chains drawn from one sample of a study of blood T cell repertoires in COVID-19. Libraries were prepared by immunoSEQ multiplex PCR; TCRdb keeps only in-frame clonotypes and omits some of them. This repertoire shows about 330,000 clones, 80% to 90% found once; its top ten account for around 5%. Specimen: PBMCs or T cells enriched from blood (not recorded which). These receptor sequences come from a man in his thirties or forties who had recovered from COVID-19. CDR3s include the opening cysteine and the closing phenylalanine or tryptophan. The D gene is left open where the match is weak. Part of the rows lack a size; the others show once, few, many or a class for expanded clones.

CASSSGGRSSGGETQYF | TGTGCCAGCAGCTCCGGCGGGCGGTCAAGCGGGGGTGAGACCCAGTACTTC | TRBV5-4 | TRBD2 | TRBJ2-5 | few
CASSLAGGGGEKLFF | TGTGCCAGCAGCTTAGCTGGGGGCGGCGGTGAAAAACTGTTTTTT | TRBV11-2 | - | TRBJ1-4 | once
CASSETGVSRNTIYF | TGTGCCAGCAGTGAGACAGGGGTGTCGAGAAACACCATATATTTT | TRBV28 | TRBD1 | TRBJ1-3 | -
CATSDLVAGRDEQFF | TGTGCCACCAGTGATTTAGTAGCGGGGAGGGATGAGCAGTTCTTC | TRBV24-1 | TRBD2 | TRBJ2-1 | -
CASSSQGVQETQYF | TGTGCCAGCAGTTCTCAGGGGGTACAAGAGACCCAGTACTTC | TRBV6-5 | TRBD1 | TRBJ2-5 | -
CASSSSGGGADTQYF | TGTGCCAGCAGCTCTAGCGGGGGGGGCGCAGATACGCAGTATTTT | TRBV7-3 | TRBD2 | TRBJ2-3 | -
CASSANRGGRYEQYF | TGTGCCAGCAGTGCTAATCGGGGGGGCCGCTACGAGCAGTACTTC | TRBV27 | TRBD2 | TRBJ2-7 | few
CASSQDRLASGGARETQYF | TGCGCCAGCAGCCAAGATCGGTTGGCTAGCGGGGGGGCACGAGAGACCCAGTACTTC | TRBV4-1 | TRBD2 | TRBJ2-5 | -
CASSLVDRGIEAFF | TGTGCCAGCAGCTTAGTTGATCGAGGCATTGAAGCTTTCTTT | TRBV7-9 | - | TRBJ1-1 | -
CASSLGAALEAFF | TGTGCCAGCAGTTTGGGGGCAGCTCTTGAAGCTTTCTTT | TRBV12-3/TRBV12-4 | - | TRBJ1-1 | -
CASSPTGGSGNTIYF | TGTGCCAGCAGTCCTACAGGGGGCTCTGGAAACACCATATATTTT | TRBV27 | TRBD1 | TRBJ1-3 | -
CASSFAGIGLYEQYF | TGTGCCAGCAGTTTTGCAGGTATCGGACTCTACGAGCAGTACTTC | TRBV27 | - | TRBJ2-7 | -
CASRRYTTAGNTIYF | TGTGCCAGCAGACGATACACAACAGCTGGAAACACCATATATTTT | TRBV6-5 | - | TRBJ1-3 | -
CASSLGSGTYEQYF | TGCGCCAGCAGCTTGGGATCAGGGACCTACGAGCAGTACTTC | TRBV5-1 | - | TRBJ2-7 | -
CASSLLPTPSTDTQYF | TGCGCCAGCAGCTTGTTGCCGACTCCTAGCACAGATACGCAGTATTTT | TRBV5-1 | - | TRBJ2-3 | once
CASSGQWTGQLGNTIYF | TGCGCCAGCAGTGGCCAGTGGACAGGCCAACTTGGAAACACCATATATTTT | TRBV10-1 | TRBD1 | TRBJ1-3 | few
CASSQDPGGSYEQYF | TGCGCCAGCAGCCAAGATCCGGGGGGATCCTACGAGCAGTACTTC | TRBV4-1 | TRBD2 | TRBJ2-7 | -
CASSESGTGYEQYF | TGCGCCAGCAGTGAGTCCGGGACAGGGTACGAGCAGTACTTC | TRBV10-2 | TRBD1 | TRBJ2-7 | -
CASSLGRMEGAAGELFF | TGTGCCAGCAGCTTAGGCCGAATGGAGGGGGCAGCCGGGGAGCTGTTTTTT | TRBV11-2 | - | TRBJ2-2 | -
CASSLPVTGELFF | TGTGCCAGCAGCTTACCCGTCACCGGGGAGCTGTTTTTT | TRBV11-2 | - | TRBJ2-2 | -
CASSLMGQGKTGNTIYF | TGTGCCAGCAGTTTAATGGGACAGGGTAAAACTGGAAACACCATATATTTT | TRBV28 | TRBD1 | TRBJ1-3 | -
CASSVGTADYGYTF | TGTGCCAGCAGCGTTGGGACAGCGGACTATGGCTACACCTTC | TRBV9 | TRBD1 | TRBJ1-2 | -
CASTAGQGTEAFF | TGTGCCAGTACAGCGGGACAGGGAACTGAAGCTTTCTTT | TRBV19 | TRBD1 | TRBJ1-1 | -
CASSLAGTATIPTF | TGTGCCAGCAGCTTGGCGGGGACAGCTACTATTCCCACCTTC | TRBV5-4 | TRBD1 | TRBJ1-2 | few
CATSRDRRMNTEAFF | TGTGCCACCAGCAGAGACAGGCGTATGAACACTGAAGCTTTCTTT | TRBV15 | - | TRBJ1-1 | -
CASRGDTQYF | TGTGCCAGCCGGGGAGATACGCAGTATTTT | TRBV6-5 | - | TRBJ2-3 | -
CASSDQGSYGYTF | TGTGCCAGCAGTGATCAGGGCTCCTATGGCTACACCTTC | TRBV2 | - | TRBJ1-2 | few
CAWSVSGVVGGYTF | TGTGCCTGGAGTGTTTCGGGGGTCGTGGGCGGCTACACCTTC | TRBV30 | - | TRBJ1-2 | once
CASSPGGSSYEQYF | TGTGCCAGCTCACCAGGCGGCAGCTCCTACGAGCAGTACTTC | TRBV18 | - | TRBJ2-7 | -
CASSLTGTQETQYF | TGCGCCAGCAGCTTGACAGGTACCCAAGAGACCCAGTACTTC | TRBV5-1 | - | TRBJ2-5 | -
CASSQGGGQFF | TGTGCCAGCAGCCAAGGTGGCGGGCAGTTCTTC | TRBV3-1/TRBV3-2 | - | TRBJ2-1 | -
CASIVGQAPYEQYF | TGTGCCAGCATCGTCGGACAGGCCCCCTACGAGCAGTACTTC | TRBV7-2 | TRBD1 | TRBJ2-7 | -
CASSPHPGGTEAFF | TGTGCCAGCAGCCCTCACCCCGGGGGCACTGAAGCTTTCTTT | TRBV9 | - | TRBJ1-1 | -
CASSLGAWESETQYF | TGTGCCAGCAGCTTAGGTGCTTGGGAGTCGGAGACCCAGTACTTC | TRBV7-7 | - | TRBJ2-5 | -
CASSVGTGVYNEQFF | TGTGCCAGCAGTGTTGGGACAGGGGTTTACAATGAGCAGTTCTTC | TRBV6-4 | TRBD1 | TRBJ2-1 | -
CASSYLDSRYEQYF | TGTGCCAGCAGTTACTTAGACAGCCGCTACGAGCAGTACTTC | TRBV6-5 | - | TRBJ2-7 | -
CASSQDFGLANTGELFF | TGCGCCAGCAGCCAAGATTTCGGCCTAGCCAACACCGGGGAGCTGTTTTTT | TRBV4-1 | - | TRBJ2-2 | -
CASSEPPGGFLNEQFF | TGTGCCAGCAGTGAACCCCCCGGGGGGTTCTTAAATGAGCAGTTCTTC | TRBV6-1 | TRBD2 | TRBJ2-1 | -
CALGLAAAGTQYF | TGTGCTCTCGGACTAGCAGCTGCTGGGACCCAGTACTTC | TRBV2 | TRBD2 | TRBJ2-5 | -
CASTRQGSPLHF | TGTGCCAGCACACGACAGGGCTCACCCCTCCACTTT | TRBV6-5 | TRBD1 | TRBJ1-6 | -
CASSYVGGGEAFF | TGTGCCAGCAGTTACGTAGGGGGTGGTGAAGCTTTCTTT | TRBV6-5 | - | TRBJ1-1 | -
CASSGGSYEQYF | TGCGCCAGCAGCGGGGGGTCTTACGAGCAGTACTTC | TRBV5-1 | - | TRBJ2-7 | -
CASSFDTGLSFEQFF | TGTGCCAGCAGCTTTGACACAGGGTTATCCTTTGAGCAGTTCTTC | TRBV12-1 | - | TRBJ2-1 | -